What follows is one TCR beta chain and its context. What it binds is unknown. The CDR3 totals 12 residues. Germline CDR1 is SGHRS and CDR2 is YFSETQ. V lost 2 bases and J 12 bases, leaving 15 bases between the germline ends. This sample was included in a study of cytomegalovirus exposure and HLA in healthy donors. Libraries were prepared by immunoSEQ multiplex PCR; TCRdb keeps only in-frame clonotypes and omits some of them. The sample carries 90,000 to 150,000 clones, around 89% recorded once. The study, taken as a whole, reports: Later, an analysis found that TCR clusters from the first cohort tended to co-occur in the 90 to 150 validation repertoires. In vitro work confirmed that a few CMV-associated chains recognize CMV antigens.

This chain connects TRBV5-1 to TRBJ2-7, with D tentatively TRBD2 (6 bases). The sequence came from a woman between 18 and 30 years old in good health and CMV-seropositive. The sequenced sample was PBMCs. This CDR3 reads CASSFLNTGLYF. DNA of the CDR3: TGCGCCAGCAGCTTCCTTAACACGGGACTGTACTTC. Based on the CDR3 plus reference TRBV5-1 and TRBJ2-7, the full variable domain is KAGVTQTPRYLIKTRGQQVTLSCSPISGHRSVSWYQQTPGQGLQFLFEYFSETQRNKGNFPGRFSGRQFSNSRSEMNVSTLELGDSALYLCASSFLNTGLYFGPGTRLTVT.